This T cell receptor beta chain originates from a study of blood T cell repertoires in COVID-19. Study details: From the United States, Italy and Spain came samples of acute and convalescent COVID-19. PBMCs, B-cell-depleted T cells, or T cells provided the cDNA or gDNA that made up the material.

Germline CDR1 and CDR2: WNHNN and SYGVQD (reference sequence). This CDR3 is built from 17 residues. Trimming cost V 6 bases and J 5 bases; bases outside gene matches: 16. Per the original methods: For nucleated cells, counts were estimated from reference gene primer amplification. TCRdb's table, derived via immunoSEQ multiplex PCR, lists solely in-frame clones and lacks some. V and J calls and clone size follow that table, whereas D and trimming were derived from the DNA. The repertoire holds about 11,000 clones, with less than 90% as singletons. The clonotype originates from a woman aged 55-70 years with active COVID-19. J is TRBJ2-1 and V is TRBV10-1; 7 bases are shared with TRBD2. The sample was peripheral blood. Written as DNA, the CDR3 is TGCGCCAGCAGCGTACAATCTAGCGGTCCCTTGGACAATGAGCAGTTCTTC. This encodes CASSVQSSGPLDNEQFF.